This is a list of T cell receptor beta chains from one sample in a study of identifying expanded T cells in peripheral blood. Sequencing was performed with immunoSEQ multiplex PCR; in TCRdb, only in-frame clones are kept and a portion is missing. This table has around 100,000 clones, 87% appearing once. Sequencing was done on a sample of blood. The receptors here all came from a person aged 18 to 70 in good health. CDR3s include the opening cysteine and the closing phenylalanine or tryptophan. Fields, in order: clone size, J gene, V gene, D gene, CDR3 protein, CDR3 DNA. D genes are given only for firm matches. Some rows have no size entry. The others give once, few or many, or a class for an expanded clone.

size: NA
J: TRBJ2-3
V: TRBV5-1
D: TRBD2
CDR3: CASSLEGIAGVRDTQYF
DNA: TGCGCCAGCAGCTTGGAAGGTATTGCGGGGGTAAGAGATACGCAGTATTTT

size: NA
J: TRBJ2-7
V: TRBV6-5
D: NA
CDR3: CASSHSTYEQYF
DNA: TGTGCCAGCAGCCACTCGACGTACGAGCAGTACTTC

size: few
J: TRBJ1-1
V: TRBV6-5
D: NA
CDR3: CASSYQTVNTEAFF
DNA: TGTGCCAGCAGTTACCAGACAGTGAACACTGAAGCTTTCTTT

size: few
J: TRBJ1-2
V: TRBV11-1
D: NA
CDR3: CASSWDVANYGYTF
DNA: TGTGCCAGCAGCTGGGACGTTGCTAACTATGGCTACACCTTC

size: NA
J: TRBJ2-2
V: TRBV29-1
D: NA
CDR3: CSASQGGTGELFF
DNA: TGCAGCGCATCACAGGGTGGCACCGGGGAGCTGTTTTTT

size: NA
J: TRBJ1-2
V: TRBV7-9
D: NA
CDR3: CASSSTGGYTF
DNA: TGTGCCAGCAGTTCAACAGGGGGCTACACCTTC

size: NA
J: TRBJ1-1
V: TRBV6-5
D: NA
CDR3: CASTGGTEAFF
DNA: TGTGCCAGCACCGGGGGAACTGAAGCTTTCTTT

size: NA
J: TRBJ2-5
V: TRBV5-6
D: NA
CDR3: CASRERVQETQYF
DNA: TGTGCCAGCCGCGAGCGCGTTCAAGAGACCCAGTACTTC

size: NA
J: TRBJ1-1
V: TRBV2
D: TRBD1
CDR3: CASSWDRGRENEAFF
DNA: TGTGCCAGCAGTTGGGACAGGGGCCGCGAGAACGAAGCTTTCTTT

size: NA
J: TRBJ1-2
V: TRBV2
D: NA
CDR3: CASSDGTALNYGYTF
DNA: TGTGCCAGCAGTGATGGCACAGCCCTCAACTATGGCTACACCTTC

size: NA
J: TRBJ1-4
V: TRBV5-6
D: NA
CDR3: CASSLGPPEKLFF
DNA: TGTGCCAGCAGCTTGGGGCCACCGGAAAAACTGTTTTTT

size: NA
J: TRBJ2-5
V: TRBV4-3
D: NA
CDR3: CASSQGLAQETQYF
DNA: TGCGCCAGCAGCCAAGGGCTAGCCCAAGAGACCCAGTACTTC

size: NA
J: TRBJ2-3
V: TRBV11-3
D: NA
CDR3: CASSLGYRADTQYF
DNA: TGTGCCAGCAGCTTGGGCTACAGGGCAGATACGCAGTATTTT

size: NA
J: TRBJ2-7
V: TRBV7-9
D: NA
CDR3: CASSQTQGYEQYF
DNA: TGTGCCAGCAGCCAGACTCAGGGCTACGAGCAGTACTTC

size: once
J: TRBJ1-4
V: TRBV19
D: TRBD1
CDR3: CASRMGQKNEKLFF
DNA: TGTGCCAGTAGAATGGGACAGAAAAATGAAAAACTGTTTTTT

size: NA
J: TRBJ1-1
V: TRBV19
D: NA
CDR3: CASRQGFMNTEAFF
DNA: TGTGCCAGTAGACAGGGTTTCATGAACACTGAAGCTTTCTTT

size: few
J: TRBJ1-1
V: TRBV25-1
D: NA
CDR3: CASSGFVGDTEAFF
DNA: TGTGCCAGCAGTGGCTTTGTGGGGGACACTGAAGCTTTCTTT

size: NA
J: TRBJ2-5
V: TRBV7-9
D: NA
CDR3: CATQVREDLETQYF
DNA: TGTGCCACACAGGTCAGGGAGGATTTAGAGACCCAGTACTTC

size: once
J: TRBJ1-2
V: TRBV28
D: TRBD1
CDR3: CASSLLQGALNYGYTF
DNA: TGTGCCAGCAGTTTACTTCAGGGGGCCCTTAACTATGGCTACACCTTC

size: NA
J: TRBJ1-2
V: TRBV7-2
D: NA
CDR3: CASSKAAGQGDITF
DNA: TGTGCCAGCAGCAAGGCCGCCGGCCAGGGAGATATTACTTTC

size: NA
J: TRBJ1-5
V: TRBV5-6
D: NA
CDR3: CASSLRQGLMAQHF
DNA: TGTGCCAGCAGCTTGCGGCAGGGGCTTATGGCCCAGCATTTT

size: NA
J: TRBJ1-4
V: TRBV7-2
D: NA
CDR3: CASSVGPQVDEKLFF
DNA: TGTGCCAGCAGCGTGGGACCCCAAGTAGATGAAAAACTGTTTTTT

size: NA
J: TRBJ2-7
V: TRBV28
D: NA
CDR3: CASIGADQPYEQYF
DNA: TGTGCCAGCATCGGGGCAGACCAACCCTACGAGCAGTACTTC

size: NA
J: TRBJ2-7
V: TRBV4-1
D: NA
CDR3: CASSQDGGQARGEQYF
DNA: TGCGCCAGCAGCCAAGATGGTGGGCAGGCCCGAGGCGAGCAGTACTTC

size: NA
J: TRBJ1-1
V: TRBV7-2
D: TRBD1
CDR3: CASNWDRNTEAFF
DNA: TGTGCCAGCAACTGGGACAGGAACACTGAAGCTTTCTTT

size: NA
J: TRBJ2-3
V: TRBV7-2
D: TRBD2
CDR3: CASSLPGGLSDTQYF
DNA: TGTGCCAGCAGCTTACCGGGGGGGTTATCAGATACGCAGTATTTT

size: NA
J: TRBJ2-5
V: TRBV2
D: TRBD2
CDR3: CASSERTGGRETQYF
DNA: TGTGCCAGCAGTGAAAGGACGGGGGGGCGAGAGACCCAGTACTTC

size: NA
J: TRBJ2-7
V: TRBV4-3
D: NA
CDR3: CASSPGRGPYEQYF
DNA: TGCGCCAGCAGCCCCGGCCGGGGGCCCTACGAGCAGTACTTC

size: NA
J: TRBJ2-7
V: TRBV16
D: TRBD1
CDR3: CASSPTQRTGEEQYF
DNA: TGTGCCAGCAGCCCCACGCAGAGAACAGGGGAAGAGCAGTACTTC

size: once
J: TRBJ1-1
V: TRBV7-2
D: NA
CDR3: CASSLAGVNTEAFF
DNA: TGTGCCAGCAGCTTAGCCGGGGTGAACACTGAAGCTTTCTTT

size: NA
J: TRBJ1-2
V: TRBV9
D: NA
CDR3: CASSTRQDYGYTF
DNA: TGTGCCAGCAGCACCCGACAGGACTATGGCTACACCTTC

size: NA
J: TRBJ2-1
V: TRBV30
D: NA
CDR3: CAWCGLSYNEQFF
DNA: TGTGCCTGGTGCGGGCTCTCCTACAATGAGCAGTTCTTC

size: NA
J: TRBJ1-1
V: TRBV5-4
D: NA
CDR3: CASNSRGNWNEAFF
DNA: TGTGCCAGCAATTCGAGGGGGAATTGGAATGAAGCTTTCTTT

size: NA
J: TRBJ1-3
V: TRBV29-1
D: NA
CDR3: CSVVVRAGNTIYF
DNA: TGCAGCGTTGTAGTAAGGGCAGGAAACACCATATATTTT

size: NA
J: TRBJ2-1
V: TRBV10-3
D: TRBD2
CDR3: CATLNSGGSLGPSYNEQFF
DNA: TGTGCCACCCTGAATAGCGGGGGCTCGTTGGGGCCGTCCTACAATGAGCAGTTCTTC

size: NA
J: TRBJ1-2
V: TRBV9
D: NA
CDR3: CASSVEEGAYGYTF
DNA: TGTGCCAGCAGCGTAGAGGAGGGCGCCTACGGCTACACCTTC

size: NA
J: TRBJ2-7
V: TRBV5-6
D: TRBD2
CDR3: CASSWGLAGAYEQYF
DNA: TGTGCCAGCAGCTGGGGACTAGCGGGGGCCTACGAGCAGTACTTC

size: NA
J: TRBJ2-2
V: TRBV4-1
D: NA
CDR3: CASSVGGQILTGELFF
DNA: TGCGCCAGCAGCGTAGGTGGGCAGATCCTAACCGGGGAGCTGTTTTTT

size: NA
J: TRBJ1-1
V: TRBV19
D: NA
CDR3: CASTTTGSNTEAFF
DNA: TGTGCCAGTACCACAACAGGATCGAACACTGAAGCTTTCTTT

size: NA
J: TRBJ1-1
V: TRBV5-8
D: NA
CDR3: CASSLDPLGLTEAFF
DNA: TGTGCCAGCAGCTTGGACCCTCTGGGGCTCACTGAAGCTTTCTTT

size: NA
J: TRBJ1-5
V: TRBV30
D: NA
CDR3: CAWSSGPNQPQHF
DNA: TGTGCCTGGAGTTCCGGGCCCAATCAGCCCCAGCATTTT

size: NA
J: TRBJ1-2
V: TRBV6-6
D: NA
CDR3: CASSWVQGGEYGYTF
DNA: TGTGCCAGCAGTTGGGTCCAAGGGGGGGAGTATGGCTACACCTTC

size: NA
J: TRBJ2-5
V: TRBV25-1
D: NA
CDR3: CASARGNQETQYF
DNA: TGTGCCAGCGCTCGAGGAAATCAAGAGACCCAGTACTTC

size: NA
J: TRBJ2-5
V: TRBV6-5
D: NA
CDR3: CASRVGQETQYF
DNA: TGTGCCAGCAGGGTGGGGCAAGAGACCCAGTACTTC

size: NA
J: TRBJ2-3
V: TRBV29-1
D: TRBD1
CDR3: CSDRPGTGLRDTQYF
DNA: TGCAGCGACCGCCCCGGGACAGGCCTCAGGGATACGCAGTATTTT

size: NA
J: TRBJ2-5
V: TRBV5-1
D: NA
CDR3: CASSLSGGVETQYF
DNA: TGCGCCAGCAGCTTGTCCGGGGGAGTAGAGACCCAGTACTTC

size: NA
J: TRBJ1-3
V: TRBV10-3
D: NA
CDR3: CAISDHLRPIYF
DNA: TGTGCCATCAGTGATCACCTCCGGCCCATATATTTT

size: NA
J: TRBJ1-4
V: TRBV6-6
D: TRBD1
CDR3: CASSYYQGGEKLFF
DNA: TGTGCCAGCAGTTACTATCAGGGGGGCGAAAAACTGTTTTTT

size: once
J: TRBJ2-3
V: TRBV7-8
D: TRBD1
CDR3: CASSLVGGTGTDTQYF
DNA: TGTGCCAGCAGCTTAGTGGGGGGGACAGGGACAGATACGCAGTATTTT

size: NA
J: TRBJ1-1
V: TRBV7-2
D: TRBD1
CDR3: CASSSSGGRSNTEAFF
DNA: TGTGCCAGCTCCTCCTCAGGGGGCAGGTCGAACACTGAAGCTTTCTTT

size: NA
J: TRBJ1-2
V: TRBV6-1
D: NA
CDR3: CASSPAGTTYGYTF
DNA: TGTGCCAGCAGTCCCGCCGGGACCACATATGGCTACACCTTC

size: NA
J: TRBJ2-7
V: TRBV19
D: TRBD1
CDR3: CASAPGQGFDYEQYF
DNA: TGTGCCAGCGCCCCTGGACAGGGGTTCGACTACGAGCAGTACTTC